This T cell receptor (beta chain) is from a study of blood T cell repertoires in COVID-19. On the study more broadly: Sources were T cells, B-cell-depleted T cells, or PBMCs; the material itself was cDNA or gDNA.

Original data processing: Using reference gene primer amplification, nucleated cell counts were estimated. Libraries were prepared by immunoSEQ multiplex PCR; TCRdb keeps only in-frame clonotypes and omits some of them. The DNA gave D and trimming, while V, J and clone size come from that table. The repertoire holds hundreds of thousands of clones, around 84% seen once, with roughly 3% in the top ten. V lost 1 base to trimming and J lost 0 bases, with 13 bases between them. Looked up from germline, CDR1 is SGHRS and CDR2 is YFSETQ. There are 16 residues in the CDR3. The chain employs TRBV5-1 and TRBJ1-1, with TRBD1 as a possible D gene (5 bases). The source is a man aged 55 to 70 with acute or convalescent COVID-19. The sample comprised peripheral blood. The CDR3 coding sequence is TGCGCCAGCAGCTTGTCATTAGGGGCAATGAACACTGAAGCTTTCTTT. It specifies CASSLSLGAMNTEAFF.